This T cell receptor (beta chain) was captured by sequencing in a study of T cell responses to AZD1222 COVID-19 vaccine. As to this clone: Its antigen is unknown.

Points from the study as a whole: Compared with day 0, the breadth and depth of the Spike-specific TCR repertoire rose significantly after two doses of AZD1222.

The CDR3 runs to 17 residues. V lost 0 bases to trimming and J lost 4 bases; unmatched junction nucleotides: 5. From germline, CDR1 is LGHNA and CDR2 YNFKEQ. This table comes from immunoSEQ multiplex PCR, and its TCRdb copy is limited to in-frame clones, with some not included. The profile shows roughly 120,000 clones, 90% of them singletons. The V call is TRBV4-2, the J call TRBJ2-2; TRBD1 aligns across 10 bases. The clonotype was recovered from an adult who received the MenACWY meningococcal vaccine as a control. This specimen consisted of peripheral blood, obtained 28 days after the second dose of the MenACWY control vaccine. This chain's CDR3 is CASSQEGQGGTTGELFF. For the CDR3, the DNA is TGTGCCAGCAGCCAAGAAGGACAGGGGGGGACCACCGGGGAGCTGTTTTTT.